Detailed here is one TCR beta chain. Its antigen is still unknown. This record comes from a study of cytomegalovirus exposure and HLA in healthy donors. Study outcomes and limitations: V- and J-gene trimming in TCR beta was tied to a missense DCLRE1C variant by an analysis performed later. Among the most significant clusters, several appeared linked to common viral pathogens in a later analysis.

The CDR3 is 14 amino acids. The germline gives CDR1 SGHRS, CDR2 YFSETQ. Trimming cost V 4 bases and J 5 bases, with 13 bases left between them. PCR was performed using 60 Vbeta and 13 Jbeta primers. Using immunoSEQ multiplex PCR, the repertoire was profiled, and TCRdb retains in-frame clones only, with some absent. The table has 180,000 or so clones, roughly 79% seen once. The rearrangement joins TRBV5-1 to TRBJ2-1; a weak D match, TRBD1 (5 bases). Sample: PBMCs. This clonotype was sampled from a woman between 25 and 40 years old in good health and CMV-seropositive. The CDR3 DNA follows: TGCGCCAGCAGCCTCGGCGGACACAACAATGAGCAGTTCTTC. This sequence encodes CASSLGGHNNEQFF.